What follows is one TCR beta chain and its context. This specimen belongs to a study of control samples from healthy donors and cancer patients. TCRdb's copy holds only in-frame clones and misses some; the assay was immunoSEQ multiplex PCR. This sample has 130,000 to 150,000 clones, with under 90% found just once. This CDR3 has 11 residues. The V end was cut by 8 bases, the J end by 11 bases, with 15 bases between. Germline values: CDR1 SGHVS, CDR2 FQNEAQ. The sequencing sample was made of blood. The chain is built from TRBV7-8 and TRBJ1-1; perhaps TRBD1 as D (6 bases). This clonotype was obtained from a man aged 25-40 years in good health. CDR3 DNA sequence: TGTGCCAGCTTGGGCGGGGGGCCGGCTTTCTTT. Protein product: CASLGGGPAFF.